One sample yielded the 21 T cell receptor beta chains listed below, sequenced in a study of T cell changes during pregnancy in multiple sclerosis. The data were produced by immunoSEQ multiplex PCR, yet TCRdb's version contains in-frame clones alone and is incomplete. The table includes roughly 75,000 clones, over 80% detected once. The source material was peripheral blood, sampled in the third trimester of pregnancy. These receptors all stem from a female donor in good health, enrolled as a control in a pregnancy study.

The sample holds a few counts of this clone. The CDR3, as DNA: TGTGCCAGCAGCTTAGGGGGGGTCCCAGACACTGAAGCTTTCTTT. Translation gives CASSLGGVPDTEAFF. This chain links TRBV7-9 with TRBJ1-1; D is possibly TRBD1 (5 bases). This CDR3 contains 15 residues. The germline V gene has CDR1 SEHNR and CDR2 FQNEAQ (reference sequence). Trimming stripped 1 base from V and 3 bases from J, with 12 bases between.

The V and J genes are TRBV7-2 and TRBJ2-7; 11 bases agree with TRBD2. CDR1 is SGHTA, CDR2 FQGNSA, per germline. The CDR3 totals 18 residues. The V gene end was trimmed by 7 bases and the J gene end by 7 bases; junction bases not matched to a gene: 21. The CDR3 DNA follows: TGTGCCAGCACCAAAATACCAACCGGGACTAGCGGCCACTGGGAGCAGTACTTC. Protein: CASTKIPTGTSGHWEQYF.

The J gene is TRBJ2-3, the V gene TRBV5-1; 10 bases are a match to TRBD2. This CDR3 has 15 residues. J was trimmed by 4 bases and V by 7 bases; bases with no gene match: 9. The germline V gene has CDR1 SGHRS and CDR2 YFSETQ. Written as DNA, the CDR3 is TGCGCCAGCGCAACGGCTAGCGGGAGTGCAGATACGCAGTATTTT. Its protein is CASATASGSADTQYF. Supplemented by reference TRBV5-1 and TRBJ2-3, the full variable domain reads KAGVTQTPRYLIKTRGQQVTLSCSPISGHRSVSWYQQTPGQGLQFLFEYFSETQRNKGNFPGRFSGRQFSNSRSEMNVSTLELGDSALYLCASATASGSADTQYFGPGTRLTVL.

The chain recombines TRBV13 with TRBJ1-2, with 11 nucleotides matching TRBD1. This CDR3 is 15 amino acids long. Losses at the gene ends were 7 bases for V and 4 bases for J; bases not matched to a gene: 8. The V gene's germline CDR1 is PRHDT and CDR2 FYEKMQ (reference sequence). CDR3 region: CASTGQGDSRYGYTF. The CDR3, as DNA: TGTGCCAGCACGGGACAGGGGGACTCTCGCTATGGCTACACCTTC.

In nucleotides, the CDR3 is TGTGCCAGCAGTGAATTCCGGGCAGGGTATGGCTACACCTTC. Encoded protein: CASSEFRAGYGYTF. V is TRBV2 and J is TRBJ1-2, with D tentatively TRBD1 (5 bases). The CDR3 is made up of 14 amino acids. Trimming left V 2 bases short and J 5 bases short, with 12 bases between. CDR1 is SNHLY and CDR2 is FYNNEI in the germline V gene.

The rearrangement joins TRBV13 to TRBJ2-5; possibly TRBD2 for D (5 bases). The germline V gene encodes CDR1 PRHDT and CDR2 FYEKMQ (reference sequence). This CDR3 has 16 residues. Deletions cut 5 bases from V and 4 bases from J, with 20 bases between. CDR3 nucleotide sequence: TGTGCCAGCAGCCCCGATAAGCCTGCGGCGGGAGAGACCCAGTACTTC. Translated: CASSPDKPAAGETQYF. The variable domain in full, completed from reference TRBV13 and TRBJ2-5, reads AAGVIQSPRHLIKEKRETATLKCYPIPRHDTVYWYQQGPGQDPQFLISFYEKMQSDKGSIPDRFSAQQFSDYHSELNMSSLELGDSALYFCASSPDKPAAGETQYFGPGTRLLVL.

The CDR3 region has the DNA TGTGCCAGCAGTTACTCAGGACAGGGTTACAATGAGCAGTTCTTC. Translated: CASSYSGQGYNEQFF. The genes are TRBV6-5 and TRBJ2-1; 8 bases line up with TRBD1. Trimming at V came to 0 bases and at J to 4 bases, leaving 2 bases not matched to a gene. Germline CDR1 MNHEY, CDR2 SVGAGI. CDR3 length equals 15 residues.

CDR3 sequence reads: CASSKLGLLTYEQYF. The CDR3, as DNA: TGTGCCAGTAGCAAACTGGGACTTCTCACCTACGAGCAGTACTTC. This chain uses TRBV19 with TRBJ2-7; D possibly corresponds to TRBD2 (6 bases). The CDR3 has 15 residues. Trimming took 6 bases from V and 2 from J, leaving 17 bases between them. In germline, CDR1 is LNHDA, CDR2 SQIVND (reference sequence).

The rearrangement uses TRBV25-1 and TRBJ1-4; 9 bases line up with TRBD1. CDR3 length equals 16 residues. V shed 2 bases, J shed 8 bases, and the junction held 9 bases outside the gene matches. Germline V gene lookup returns CDR1 MGHDK and CDR2 SYGVNS. The CDR3 loop reads CASSEGLWTGDEKLFF. CDR3 nucleotides: TGTGCCAGCAGTGAAGGCCTGTGGACAGGGGACGAAAAACTGTTTTTT. Together with reference TRBV25-1 and TRBJ1-4, the CDR3 gives the full variable domain: EADIYQTPRYLVIGTGKKITLECSQTMGHDKMYWYQQDPGMELHLIHYSYGVNSTEKGDLSSESTVSRIRTEHFPLTLESARPSHTSQYLCASSEGLWTGDEKLFFGSGTQLSVL.

The CDR3 is CASTSGGSSYNEQFF. CDR3 nucleotide sequence: TGTGCCAGCACCTCCGGTGGGAGCTCCTACAATGAGCAGTTCTTC. This chain connects TRBV5-4 to TRBJ2-1; perhaps TRBD2 as D (5 bases). CDR3 length: 15 amino acids. Between the trimmed V and J ends, which lost 6 bases and 0 bases, there was a span of 13 bases. Germline CDR1 and CDR2: SGHNT and YYREEE (reference sequence).

This clone appeared a few times. The gene calls are TRBV27 and TRBJ2-5; 9 bases agree with TRBD2. J gave up 1 base and V 0 bases, and 3 bases lay outside the gene matches. The CDR3 is 16 residues long. From germline, CDR1 is MNHEY and CDR2 SMNVEV (reference sequence). Here the CDR3 DNA reads TGTGCCAGCAGTTTATCCCCTAGCGGGATCCAAGAGACCCAGTACTTC. It is translated as CASSLSPSGIQETQYF.

This sequence joins TRBV30 and TRBJ2-3, with 15 bases lining up with TRBD2. After removal of 3 bases from V and 3 bases from J, the junction contained 19 bases not matched to a gene. CDR1 is GTSNPN and CDR2 is SVGIG in the germline V gene (reference sequence). This CDR3 is 21 amino acids long. The CDR3 here is CAWRPKKGLAGGPAKTDTQYF. In DNA, the CDR3 is TGTGCCTGGAGACCCAAAAAGGGACTAGCGGGAGGACCGGCGAAAACAGATACGCAGTATTTT.

The rearrangement links TRBV7-9 to TRBJ1-1; D call uncertain. The V gene's germline CDR1 is SEHNR and CDR2 FQNEAQ (reference sequence). CDR3 size: 16 residues. V was trimmed by 4 bases and J by 5 bases, leaving 20 bases between them. The CDR3 bases are TGTGCCAGCAGCTCAATTAAACGCCGGAGGGTAACTGAAGCTTTCTTT. Its translation: CASSSIKRRRVTEAFF.

The chain carries TRBV5-4 and TRBJ2-6, with D unclear. This CDR3 spans 15 amino acids. The V gene lost 0 bases and the J gene lost 2 bases, with 6 bases spanning the gap. Germline V CDR1 and CDR2: SGHNT, YYREEE (reference sequence). Here the CDR3 reads CASSLGVPGANVLTF. In DNA form, the CDR3 reads TGTGCCAGCAGCTTGGGAGTTCCTGGGGCCAACGTCCTGACTTTC.

This clone occurred once. The V gene is TRBV2, the J gene TRBJ2-1; 7 bases are shared with TRBD1. CDR1 and CDR2 from the germline V gene are SNHLY and FYNNEI. This CDR3 is built from 16 residues. V shed 5 bases, J shed 2 bases, and the junction held 9 bases outside the gene matches. Written as DNA, the CDR3 is TGTGCCAGCAGTCCAACCGGGACAGCTACCTACAATGAGCAGTTCTTC. Translating it yields CASSPTGTATYNEQFF.

The V gene is TRBV7-2, the J gene TRBJ1-1; 8 bases agree with TRBD1. The germline V gene encodes CDR1 SGHTA and CDR2 FQGNSA. V lost 4 bases to trimming and J lost 3 bases; unmatched junction nucleotides: 10. This CDR3 comprises 16 residues. The CDR3 nucleotides are TGTGCCAGCAGCTCACATTCGACAGGGGTTGACACTGAAGCTTTCTTT. It encodes CASSSHSTGVDTEAFF.

V and J are TRBV6-5 and TRBJ1-2; possibly TRBD1 for D (5 bases). The CDR3 extends over 15 amino acids. V lost 6 bases, J lost 6 bases, and 20 bases lay in between. Germline loops: CDR1 MNHEY, CDR2 SVGAGI. The CDR3 here is CASSATNTGRDGYTF. The CDR3 nucleotides read TGTGCCAGCAGCGCCACAAATACAGGAAGAGATGGCTACACCTTC.

J is TRBJ2-1 and V is TRBV7-9; TRBD2 matches at 7 bases. Per the germline V gene, CDR1 is SEHNR and CDR2 is FQNEAQ (reference sequence). This CDR3 is 13 amino acids long. Germline trimming cut 5 bases from V and 10 bases from J; bases unmatched to any gene: 8. The CDR3 loop reads CASSPKTSEEQFF. For the CDR3, the DNA is TGTGCCAGCAGCCCTAAAACTAGCGAAGAGCAGTTCTTC. The entire variable domain, with the rest obtained from reference TRBV7-9 and TRBJ2-1, is as follows: DTGVSQNPRHKITKRGQNVTFRCDPISEHNRLYWYRQTLGQGPEFLTYFQNEAQLEKSRLLSDRFSAERPKGSFSTLEIQRTEQGDSAMYLCASSPKTSEEQFFGPGTRLTVL.

The V gene is TRBV28, the J gene TRBJ2-1, with TRBD2 matching 8 bases. V dropped 5 bases and J dropped 9; count of bases not matched to a gene: 15. The CDR3 runs 16 residues. The V gene's germline CDR1 is MDHEN and CDR2 SYDVKM. The CDR3 region has the DNA TGTGCCAGCAGTCCGGCTCAAGCGGGGGAGCAGGGTGAGCAGTTCTTC. It encodes CASSPAQAGEQGEQFF.

V usage is TRBV5-1 and J usage is TRBJ2-5, with TRBD2 matching 9 bases. Per the germline V gene, CDR1 is SGHRS and CDR2 is YFSETQ. This CDR3 spans 15 amino acids. The J segment lost 4 bases and the V segment lost 4 bases, leaving 8 bases of the junction unmatched. CDR3 nucleotides: TGCGCCAGCAGCCCGAGCGGGGGGCCCCGAGAGACCCAGTACTTC. Translated: CASSPSGGPRETQYF. Full variable domain (outside the CDR3, taken from reference TRBV5-1 and TRBJ2-5): KAGVTQTPRYLIKTRGQQVTLSCSPISGHRSVSWYQQTPGQGLQFLFEYFSETQRNKGNFPGRFSGRQFSNSRSEMNVSTLELGDSALYLCASSPSGGPRETQYFGPGTRLLVL.

CDR3 coding DNA: TGTGCCAGCTCACCGTGGGCGCGTGAGCAGTTCTTC. Residues: CASSPWAREQFF. The chain combines TRBV18 with TRBJ2-1; no definite D call. The CDR3 is 12 amino acids. The V end lost 3 bases, the J end lost 9 bases, and 9 bases lay between the germline ends. Germline V gene sequence: CDR1 KGHSH, CDR2 LQKENI.